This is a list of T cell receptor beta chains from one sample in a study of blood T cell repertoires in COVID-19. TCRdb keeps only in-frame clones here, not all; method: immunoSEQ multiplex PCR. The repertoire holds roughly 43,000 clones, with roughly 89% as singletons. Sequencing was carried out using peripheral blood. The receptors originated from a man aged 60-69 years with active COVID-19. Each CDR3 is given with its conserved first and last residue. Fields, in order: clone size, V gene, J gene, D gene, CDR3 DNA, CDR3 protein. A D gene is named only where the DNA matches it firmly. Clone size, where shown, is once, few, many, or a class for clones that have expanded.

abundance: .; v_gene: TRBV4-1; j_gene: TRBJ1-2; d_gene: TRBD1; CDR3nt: TGCGCCAGCAGCCAAGGAGAAAGGACAGGATCGAACTATGGCTACACCTTC; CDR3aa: CASSQGERTGSNYGYTF
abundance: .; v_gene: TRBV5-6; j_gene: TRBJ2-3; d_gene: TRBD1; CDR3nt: TGTGCCAGCATTGGGGACAGTGGATCAGATACGCAGTATTTT; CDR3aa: CASIGDSGSDTQYF
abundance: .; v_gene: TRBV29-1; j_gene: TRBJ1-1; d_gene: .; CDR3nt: TGCAGCGTTCTACAGGACACTGAAGCTTTCTTT; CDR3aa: CSVLQDTEAFF
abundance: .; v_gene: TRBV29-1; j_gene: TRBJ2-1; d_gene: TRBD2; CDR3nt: TGCAGCGTTGAAGGGGCCAGCGGGAACCTCAATGAGCAGTTCTTC; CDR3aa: CSVEGASGNLNEQFF
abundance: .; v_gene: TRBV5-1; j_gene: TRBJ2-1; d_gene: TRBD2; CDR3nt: TGCGCCAGCAGCTCTGAAGCGGGAGGGCCGATCAATGAGCAGTTCTTC; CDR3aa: CASSSEAGGPINEQFF
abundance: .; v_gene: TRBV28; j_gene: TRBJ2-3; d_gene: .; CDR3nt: TGTGCCAGCAGTTTGCAGGAATACACAGATACGCAGTATTTT; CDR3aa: CASSLQEYTDTQYF
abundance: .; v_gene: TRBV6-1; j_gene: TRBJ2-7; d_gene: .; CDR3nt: TGTGCCAGCAGTGAAAGGGAGCTCTACGAGCAGTACTTC; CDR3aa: CASSERELYEQYF
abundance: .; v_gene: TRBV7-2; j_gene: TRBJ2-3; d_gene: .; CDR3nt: TGTGCCAGCAGCTTGAACAGGGCAGATACGCAGTATTTT; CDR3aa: CASSLNRADTQYF
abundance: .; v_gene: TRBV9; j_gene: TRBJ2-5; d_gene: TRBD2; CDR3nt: TGTGCCAGCAGCCTACTAGCGGGAGGGGCCCAAGAGACCCAGTACTTC; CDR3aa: CASSLLAGGAQETQYF
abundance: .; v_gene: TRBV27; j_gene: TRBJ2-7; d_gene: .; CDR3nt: TGTGCCAGCAGACTCCAGGGGTTTAGCTCCTACGAGCAGTACTTT; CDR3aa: CASRLQGFSSYEQYF
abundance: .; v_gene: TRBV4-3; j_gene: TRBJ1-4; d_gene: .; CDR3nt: TGCGCCAGCAGCTCAGTCAGTACTAATGAAAAACTGTTTTTT; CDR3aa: CASSSVSTNEKLFF
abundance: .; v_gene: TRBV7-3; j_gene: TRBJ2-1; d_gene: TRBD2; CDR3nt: TGTGCCAGCAGCCCAAGCGCTAGCGGGCTCACGGATGAGCAGTTCTTC; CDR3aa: CASSPSASGLTDEQFF
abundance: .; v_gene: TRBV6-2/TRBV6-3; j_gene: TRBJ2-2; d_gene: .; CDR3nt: TGTGCCAGCAGTTACCTCTCTGACACCGGGGAGCTGTTTTTT; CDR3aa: CASSYLSDTGELFF
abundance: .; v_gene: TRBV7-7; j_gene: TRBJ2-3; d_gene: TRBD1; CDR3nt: TGTGCTAGCAGCCTCAGGGACAGGGGGTACACAGATACGCAGTATTTT; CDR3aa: CASSLRDRGYTDTQYF
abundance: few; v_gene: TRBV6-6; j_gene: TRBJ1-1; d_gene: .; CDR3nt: TGTGCCAGCAAAACAGGGACTGAAGCTTTCTTT; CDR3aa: CASKTGTEAFF
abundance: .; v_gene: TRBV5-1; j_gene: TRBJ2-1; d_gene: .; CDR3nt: TGCGCCAGCAGCTTGGATAGCTACAATGAGCAGTTCTTC; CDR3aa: CASSLDSYNEQFF
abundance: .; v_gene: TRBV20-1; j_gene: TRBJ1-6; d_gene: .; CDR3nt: TGCAGTGCTAGTTTGGGCCTCAATAATTCACCCCTCCACTTT; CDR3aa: CSASLGLNNSPLHF
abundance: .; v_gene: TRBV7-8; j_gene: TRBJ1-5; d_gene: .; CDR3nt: TGTGCCAGCAGCCGGGGGTCAGGGCGGTTGAATCAGCCCCAGCATTTT; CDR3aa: CASSRGSGRLNQPQHF
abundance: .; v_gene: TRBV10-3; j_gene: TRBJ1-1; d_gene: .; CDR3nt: TGTGCCATCAGTGAGGGACAGCTGAACACTGAAGCTTTCTTT; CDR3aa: CAISEGQLNTEAFF
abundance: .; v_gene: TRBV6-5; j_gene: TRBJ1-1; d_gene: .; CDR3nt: TGTGCCAGCAGTTCCTATGGGCCTCACAAGCAAGCTTTCTTT; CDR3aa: CASSSYGPHKQAFF
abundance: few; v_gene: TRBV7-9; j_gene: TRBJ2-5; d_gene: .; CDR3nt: TGTGCCAGCAGCCACGGGGACCAAGAGACCCAGTACTTC; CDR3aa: CASSHGDQETQYF
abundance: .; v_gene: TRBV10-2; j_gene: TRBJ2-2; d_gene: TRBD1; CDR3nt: TGCGCCAGCAGTGTATCACAGGGGACCGGGGAGCTGTTTTTT; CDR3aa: CASSVSQGTGELFF
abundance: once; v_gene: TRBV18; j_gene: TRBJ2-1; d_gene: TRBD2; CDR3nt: TGTGCCAGCTCACCGATAATCCTAGCGGGATCAAACAATGAGCAGTTCTTC; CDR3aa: CASSPIILAGSNNEQFF
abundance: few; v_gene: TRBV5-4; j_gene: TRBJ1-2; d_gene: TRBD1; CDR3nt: TGTGCCAGCAGCTCTAGCGGCTTGATTGGACAGGGGGCTGGTGGCTACACCTTC; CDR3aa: CASSSSGLIGQGAGGYTF
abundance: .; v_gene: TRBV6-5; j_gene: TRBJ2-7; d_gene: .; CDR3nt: TGTGCCAGCAACATACAATTACAGGGCTCCTACGAGCAGTACTTC; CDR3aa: CASNIQLQGSYEQYF
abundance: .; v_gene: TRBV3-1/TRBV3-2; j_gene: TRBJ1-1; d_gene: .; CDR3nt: TGTGCCAGCAGCCTTAGGGGCGTCCACACTGAAGCTTTCTTT; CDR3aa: CASSLRGVHTEAFF
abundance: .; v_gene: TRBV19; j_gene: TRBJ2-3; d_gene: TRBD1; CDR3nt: TGTGCCAGTAAGGAGACCGGGACAGGCGCAGATACGCAGTATTTT; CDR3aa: CASKETGTGADTQYF
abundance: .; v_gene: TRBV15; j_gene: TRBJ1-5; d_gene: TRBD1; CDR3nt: TGTGCCACCAGCAGAGATAGGACAGGGCTCAATCAGCCCCAGCATTTT; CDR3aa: CATSRDRTGLNQPQHF
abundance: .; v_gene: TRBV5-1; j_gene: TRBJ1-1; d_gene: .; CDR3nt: TGCGCCAGCAGCTTGGGGGCTATGAACACTGAAGCTTTCTTT; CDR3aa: CASSLGAMNTEAFF
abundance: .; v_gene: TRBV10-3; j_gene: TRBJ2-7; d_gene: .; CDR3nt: TGTGCCATCAGACAGGAGTACGAGCAGTACTTC; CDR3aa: CAIRQEYEQYF
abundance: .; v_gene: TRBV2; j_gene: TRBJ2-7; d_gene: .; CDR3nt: TGTGCCAGCAGTGATTCGGAGTGGGCCTACGAGCAGTACTTC; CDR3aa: CASSDSEWAYEQYF
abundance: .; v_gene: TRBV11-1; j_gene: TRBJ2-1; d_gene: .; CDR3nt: TGTGCCAGCAAACCCCGGGTGGGGGCCGCCAATGAGCAGTTCTTC; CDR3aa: CASKPRVGAANEQFF
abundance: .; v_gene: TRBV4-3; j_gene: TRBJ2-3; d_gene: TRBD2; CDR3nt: TGCGCCAGCAGCCAAGATCCTCCTAGCGGGGGCACAGATACGCAGTATTTT; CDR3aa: CASSQDPPSGGTDTQYF
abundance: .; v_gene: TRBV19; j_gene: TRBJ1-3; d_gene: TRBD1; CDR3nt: TGTGCCAGTCGACAGGGGGCTGGAAACACCATATATTTT; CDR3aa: CASRQGAGNTIYF
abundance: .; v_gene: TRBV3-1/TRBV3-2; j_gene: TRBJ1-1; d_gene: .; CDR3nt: TGTGCCAGCAGCCGAGCCTGGGGGGAGGGAGCTTTCTTT; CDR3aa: CASSRAWGEGAFF
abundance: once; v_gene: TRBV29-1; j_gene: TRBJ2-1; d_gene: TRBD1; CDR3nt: TGCAGCGCAGACAGGGGACCCTTTGGGGAGCAGTTCTTC; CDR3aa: CSADRGPFGEQFF
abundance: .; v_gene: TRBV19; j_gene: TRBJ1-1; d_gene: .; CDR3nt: TGTGCCAGTAGTATGGGCAGGAACACTGAAGCTTTCTTT; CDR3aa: CASSMGRNTEAFF
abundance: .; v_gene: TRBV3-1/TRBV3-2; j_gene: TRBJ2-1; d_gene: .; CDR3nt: TGTGCCAGCAGCGCCTTCCAGGGGGGCTACTACAATGAGCAGTTCTTC; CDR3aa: CASSAFQGGYYNEQFF
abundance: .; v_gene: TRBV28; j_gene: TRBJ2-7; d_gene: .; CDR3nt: TGTGCCAGCAGTTTATCCCCCGGACGACTAAACGAGCAGTACTTC; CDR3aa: CASSLSPGRLNEQYF
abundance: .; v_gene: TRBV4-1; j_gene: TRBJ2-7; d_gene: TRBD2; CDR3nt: TGCGCCAGCAGCCGCACTTCCTACAGCGGGAAATCCTACGAGCAGTACTTC; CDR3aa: CASSRTSYSGKSYEQYF
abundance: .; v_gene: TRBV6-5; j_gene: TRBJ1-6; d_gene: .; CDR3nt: TGTGCCAGCACTAGAGGACAAGCCTACAATTCACCCCTCCACTTT; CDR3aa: CASTRGQAYNSPLHF
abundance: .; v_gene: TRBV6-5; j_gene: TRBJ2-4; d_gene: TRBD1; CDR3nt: TGTGCCAGCATCTTAAGGACAGGGGACATTCAGTACTTC; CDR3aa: CASILRTGDIQYF
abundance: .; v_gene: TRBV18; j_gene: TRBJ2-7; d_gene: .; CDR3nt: TGTGCCAGCTCACCCGGAGGTAGTAGAGTCTACGAGCAGTACTTC; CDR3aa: CASSPGGSRVYEQYF
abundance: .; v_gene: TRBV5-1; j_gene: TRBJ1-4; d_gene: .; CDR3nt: TGCGCCAGCAGCTTGCAGCAGGGTTCGAGTGAAAAACTGTTTTTT; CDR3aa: CASSLQQGSSEKLFF
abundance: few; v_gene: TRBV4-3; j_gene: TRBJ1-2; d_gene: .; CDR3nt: TGCGCCAGCAGCCAAGACCAGGGCCCCTATGGCTACACCTTC; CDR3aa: CASSQDQGPYGYTF
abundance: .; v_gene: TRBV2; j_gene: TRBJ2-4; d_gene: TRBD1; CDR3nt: TGTGCCAGCACCATGGACAGGGCCCAGAACATTCAGTACTTC; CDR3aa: CASTMDRAQNIQYF
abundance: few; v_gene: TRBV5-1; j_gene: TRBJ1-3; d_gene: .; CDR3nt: TGCGCCAGCAGCGAGACATTTGGAAACACCATATATTTT; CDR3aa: CASSETFGNTIYF
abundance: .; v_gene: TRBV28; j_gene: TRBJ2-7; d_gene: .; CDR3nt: TGTGCCAGCAGTTTCAGCGGGCCTCCTCGGGAGCAGTACTTC; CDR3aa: CASSFSGPPREQYF
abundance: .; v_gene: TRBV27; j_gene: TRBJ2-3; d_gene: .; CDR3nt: TGTGCCAGCAGTTTATACCGGACAGATACGCAGTATTTT; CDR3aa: CASSLYRTDTQYF